This T cell receptor (beta chain) was identified in a study of CD8 T cells in Susac syndrome. Random hexamers were used to reverse transcribe 0.5 to 1 ug of RNA. Across 54 Vbeta and 13 Jbeta, immunoSEQ multiplex PCR amplified TCR beta CDR3. MiXCR, applied by TCRdb to the immunoSEQ multiplex PCR reads, yields one record per CDR3 protein. The sample lists 75,000 to 95,000 distinct CDR3 sequences; over 75% were seen once. The sequence was collected from a human donor with multiple sclerosis. The sample was CD8+ T cells from PBMCs.

For the CDR3, the DNA is TGTGCCAGCAGCCAAGGCAGCAATCAGCCCCAGCATTTT. It translates to CASSQGSNQPQHF. V and J are TRBV16 and TRBJ1-5; no reliable D call. CDR1 is KGHSY, CDR2 FQNENV, per germline. V lost 2 bases and J lost 1, with 3 bases in between. This CDR3 has 13 amino acids.